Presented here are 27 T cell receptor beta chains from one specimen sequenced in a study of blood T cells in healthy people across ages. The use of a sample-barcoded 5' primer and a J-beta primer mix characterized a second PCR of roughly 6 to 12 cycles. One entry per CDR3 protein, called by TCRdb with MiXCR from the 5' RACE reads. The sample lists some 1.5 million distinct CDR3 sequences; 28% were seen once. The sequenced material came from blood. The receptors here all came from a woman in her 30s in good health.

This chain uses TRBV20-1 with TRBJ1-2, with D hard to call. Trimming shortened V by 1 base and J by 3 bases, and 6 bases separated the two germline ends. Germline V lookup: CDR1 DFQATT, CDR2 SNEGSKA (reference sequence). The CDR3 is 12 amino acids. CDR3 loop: CSARVGHYGYTF. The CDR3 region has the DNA TGCAGTGCTAGAGTGGGTCACTATGGCTACACCTTC.

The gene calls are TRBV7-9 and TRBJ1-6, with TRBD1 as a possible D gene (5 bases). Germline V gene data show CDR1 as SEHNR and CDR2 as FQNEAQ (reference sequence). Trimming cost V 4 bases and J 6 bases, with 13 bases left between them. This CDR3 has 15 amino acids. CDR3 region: CASSSSAGGNSPLHF. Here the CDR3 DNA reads TGTGCCAGCAGCTCTTCGGCCGGGGGTAATTCACCCCTCCACTTT.

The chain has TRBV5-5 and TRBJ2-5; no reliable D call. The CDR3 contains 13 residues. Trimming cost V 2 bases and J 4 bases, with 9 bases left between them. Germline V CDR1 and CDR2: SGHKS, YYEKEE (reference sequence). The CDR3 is CASSFVPGETQYF. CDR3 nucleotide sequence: TGTGCCAGCAGCTTCGTCCCCGGAGAGACCCAGTACTTC.

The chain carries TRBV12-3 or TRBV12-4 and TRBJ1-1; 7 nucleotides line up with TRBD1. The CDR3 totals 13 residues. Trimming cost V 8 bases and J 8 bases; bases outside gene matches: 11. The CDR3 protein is CASGWDSEIEAFF. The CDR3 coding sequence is TGTGCCAGCGGATGGGACAGCGAAATAGAAGCTTTCTTT.

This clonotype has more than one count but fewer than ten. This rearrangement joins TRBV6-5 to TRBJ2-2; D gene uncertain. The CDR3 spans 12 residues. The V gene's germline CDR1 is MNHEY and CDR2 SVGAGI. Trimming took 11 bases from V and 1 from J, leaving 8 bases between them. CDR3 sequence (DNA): TGTGCCGGCTCTCAGAACACCGGGGAGCTGTTTTTT. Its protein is CAGSQNTGELFF.

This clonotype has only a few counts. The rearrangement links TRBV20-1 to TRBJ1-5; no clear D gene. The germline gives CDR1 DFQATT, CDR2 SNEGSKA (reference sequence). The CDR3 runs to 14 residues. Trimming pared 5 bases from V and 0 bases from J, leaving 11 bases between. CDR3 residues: CSARGVSSNQPQHF. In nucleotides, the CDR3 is TGCAGTGCTCGGGGTGTGAGTAGCAATCAGCCCCAGCATTTT.

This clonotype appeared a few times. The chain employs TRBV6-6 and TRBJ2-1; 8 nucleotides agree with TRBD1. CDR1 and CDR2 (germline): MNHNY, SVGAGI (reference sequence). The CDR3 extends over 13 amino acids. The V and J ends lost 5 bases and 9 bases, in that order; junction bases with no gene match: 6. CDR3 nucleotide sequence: TGTGCCAGCAGTATCGGGGGACAGGTTGAGCAGTTCTTC. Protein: CASSIGGQVEQFF.

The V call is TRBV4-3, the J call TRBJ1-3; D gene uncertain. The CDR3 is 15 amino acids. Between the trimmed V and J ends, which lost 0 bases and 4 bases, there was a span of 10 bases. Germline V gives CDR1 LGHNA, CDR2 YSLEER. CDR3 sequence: CASSQEVDKGNTIYF. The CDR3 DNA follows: TGCGCCAGCAGCCAAGAGGTCGATAAGGGAAACACCATATATTTT.

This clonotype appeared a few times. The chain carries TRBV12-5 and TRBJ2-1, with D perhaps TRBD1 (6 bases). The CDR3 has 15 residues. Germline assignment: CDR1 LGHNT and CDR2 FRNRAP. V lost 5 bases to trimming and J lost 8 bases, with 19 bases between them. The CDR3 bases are TGTGCTAGTGGTCCGGAGGCCCAGGGGATGGATGAGCAGTTCTTC. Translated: CASGPEAQGMDEQFF.

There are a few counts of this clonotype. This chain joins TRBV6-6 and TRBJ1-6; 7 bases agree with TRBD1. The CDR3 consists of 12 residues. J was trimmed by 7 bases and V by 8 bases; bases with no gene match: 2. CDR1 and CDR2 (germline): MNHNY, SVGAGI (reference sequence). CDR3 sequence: CASAGGNSPLHF. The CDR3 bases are TGTGCCAGCGCAGGGGGGAATTCACCCCTCCACTTT.

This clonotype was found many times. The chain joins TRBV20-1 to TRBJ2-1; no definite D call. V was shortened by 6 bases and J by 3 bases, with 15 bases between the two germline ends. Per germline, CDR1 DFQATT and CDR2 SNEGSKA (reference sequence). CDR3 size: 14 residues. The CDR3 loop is CSARTGEDYNEQFF. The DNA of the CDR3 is TGCAGTGCGAGGACGGGCGAGGACTACAATGAGCAGTTCTTC.

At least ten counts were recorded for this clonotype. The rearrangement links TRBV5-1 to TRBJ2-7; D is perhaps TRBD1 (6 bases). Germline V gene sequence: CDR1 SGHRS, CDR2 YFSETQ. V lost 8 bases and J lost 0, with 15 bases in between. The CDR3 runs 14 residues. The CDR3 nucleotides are TGCGCCAGTAGAACGACAGGTAACTCCTACGAGCAGTACTTC. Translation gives CASRTTGNSYEQYF.

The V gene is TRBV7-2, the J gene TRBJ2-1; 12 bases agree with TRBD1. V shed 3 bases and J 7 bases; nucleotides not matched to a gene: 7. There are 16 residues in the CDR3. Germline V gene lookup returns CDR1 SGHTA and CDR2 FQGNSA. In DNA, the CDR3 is TGTGCCAGCAGCTTGGCCGGGACAGGGGGCCTGAATGAGCAGTTCTTC. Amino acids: CASSLAGTGGLNEQFF.

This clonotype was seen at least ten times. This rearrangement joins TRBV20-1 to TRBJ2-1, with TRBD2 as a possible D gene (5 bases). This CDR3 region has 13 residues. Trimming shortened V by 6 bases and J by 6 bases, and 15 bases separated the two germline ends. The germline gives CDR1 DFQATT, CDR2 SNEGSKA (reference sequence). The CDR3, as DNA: TGCAGTGCAGGAGACTCGGGATCCAATGAGCAGTTCTTC. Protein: CSAGDSGSNEQFF.

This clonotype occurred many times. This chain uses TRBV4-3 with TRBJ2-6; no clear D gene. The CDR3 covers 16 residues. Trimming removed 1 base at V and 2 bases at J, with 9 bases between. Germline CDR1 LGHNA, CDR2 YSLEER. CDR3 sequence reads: CASSQGAITGANVLTF. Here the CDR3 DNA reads TGCGCCAGCAGCCAAGGCGCCATTACTGGGGCCAACGTCCTGACTTTC.

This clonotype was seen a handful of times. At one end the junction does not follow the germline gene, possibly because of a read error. This CDR3 is CSWSRRTGQYNEQFF. CDR3 bases: TGTTCCTGGAGCCGCCGGACAGGGCAATACAATGAGCAGTTCTTC. This chain links TRBV30 with TRBJ2-1; TRBD1 matches at 8 bases. The germline V gene encodes CDR1 GTSNPN and CDR2 SVGIG (reference sequence). The CDR3 is 15 residues long.

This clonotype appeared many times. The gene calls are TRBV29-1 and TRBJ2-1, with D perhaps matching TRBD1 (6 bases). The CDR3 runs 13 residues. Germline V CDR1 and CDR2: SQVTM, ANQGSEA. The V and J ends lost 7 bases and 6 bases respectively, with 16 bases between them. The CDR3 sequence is CSALQGLGNEQFF. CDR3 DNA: TGCAGCGCCTTACAGGGATTGGGCAATGAGCAGTTCTTC.

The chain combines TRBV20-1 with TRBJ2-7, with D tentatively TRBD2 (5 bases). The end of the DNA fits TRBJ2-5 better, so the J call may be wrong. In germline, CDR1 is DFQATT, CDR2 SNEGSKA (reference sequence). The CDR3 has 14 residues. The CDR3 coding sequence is TGCAGTGCCCCGCTTCGAACTGCGGGAGAGACCCAGTACTTC. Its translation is CSAPLRTAGETQYF.

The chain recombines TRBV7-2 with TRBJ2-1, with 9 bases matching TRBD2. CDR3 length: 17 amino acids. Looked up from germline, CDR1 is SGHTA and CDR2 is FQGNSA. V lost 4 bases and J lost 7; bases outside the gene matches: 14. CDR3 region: CASSSSIAGAPGNEQFF. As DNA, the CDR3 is TGTGCCAGCAGCTCCTCGATAGCGGGGGCCCCGGGGAATGAGCAGTTCTTC.

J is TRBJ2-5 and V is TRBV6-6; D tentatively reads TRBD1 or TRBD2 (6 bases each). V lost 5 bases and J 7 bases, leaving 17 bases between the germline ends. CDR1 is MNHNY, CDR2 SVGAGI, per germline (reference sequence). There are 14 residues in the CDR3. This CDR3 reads CASSNRDTGGTQYF. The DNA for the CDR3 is TGTGCCAGCAGTAACCGGGACACCGGGGGGACCCAGTACTTC.

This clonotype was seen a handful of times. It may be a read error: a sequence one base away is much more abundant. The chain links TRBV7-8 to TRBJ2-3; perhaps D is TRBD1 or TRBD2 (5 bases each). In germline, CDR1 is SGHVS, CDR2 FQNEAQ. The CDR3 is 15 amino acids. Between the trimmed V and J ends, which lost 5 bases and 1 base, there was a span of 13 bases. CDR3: CASSVDVGRTDTQYF. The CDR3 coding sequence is TGTGCCAGCAGCGTAGATGTGGGACGCACAGATACGCAGTATTTT. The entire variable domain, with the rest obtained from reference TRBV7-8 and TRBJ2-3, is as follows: GAGVSQSPRYKVAKRGQDVALRCDPISGHVSLFWYQQALGQGPEFLTYFQNEAQLDKSGLPSDRFFAERPEGSVSTLKIQRTQQEDSAVYLCASSVDVGRTDTQYFGPGTRLTVL.

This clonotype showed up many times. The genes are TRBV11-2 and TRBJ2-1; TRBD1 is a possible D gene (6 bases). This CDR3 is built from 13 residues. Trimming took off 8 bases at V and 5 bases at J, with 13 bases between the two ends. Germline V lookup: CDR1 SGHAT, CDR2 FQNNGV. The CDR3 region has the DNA TGTGCCAGCGGCAAACAGGGAAACAATGAGCAGTTCTTC. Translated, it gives CASGKQGNNEQFF.

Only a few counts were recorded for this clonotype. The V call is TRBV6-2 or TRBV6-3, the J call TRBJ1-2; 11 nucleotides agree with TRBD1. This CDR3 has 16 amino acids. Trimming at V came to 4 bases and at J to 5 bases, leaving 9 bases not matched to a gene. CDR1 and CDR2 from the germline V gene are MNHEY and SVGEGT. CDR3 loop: CASSSRTGGVGYGYTF. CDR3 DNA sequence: TGTGCCAGCAGTTCCCGGACAGGGGGCGTCGGATATGGCTACACCTTC.

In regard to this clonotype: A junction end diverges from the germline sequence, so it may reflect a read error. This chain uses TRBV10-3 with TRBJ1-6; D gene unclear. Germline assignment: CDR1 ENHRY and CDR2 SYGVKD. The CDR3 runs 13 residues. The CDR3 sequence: CAIGESGNSPLHF. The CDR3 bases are TGTGCCATCGGTGAGTCGGGGAATTCACCCCTCCACTTT.

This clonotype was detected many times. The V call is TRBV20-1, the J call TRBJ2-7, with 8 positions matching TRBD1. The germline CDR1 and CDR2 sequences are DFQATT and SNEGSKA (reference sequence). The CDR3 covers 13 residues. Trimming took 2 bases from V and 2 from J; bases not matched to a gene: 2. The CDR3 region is CSARLTGAYEQYF. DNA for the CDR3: TGCAGTGCTAGACTGACAGGGGCCTACGAGCAGTACTTC.

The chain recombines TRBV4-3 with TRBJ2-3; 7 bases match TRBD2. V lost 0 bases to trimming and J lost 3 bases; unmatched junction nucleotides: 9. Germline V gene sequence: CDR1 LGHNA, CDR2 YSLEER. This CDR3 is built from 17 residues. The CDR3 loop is CASSQDPGLVGTDTQYF. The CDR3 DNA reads TGCGCCAGCAGCCAAGACCCCGGACTAGTAGGGACAGATACGCAGTATTTT.

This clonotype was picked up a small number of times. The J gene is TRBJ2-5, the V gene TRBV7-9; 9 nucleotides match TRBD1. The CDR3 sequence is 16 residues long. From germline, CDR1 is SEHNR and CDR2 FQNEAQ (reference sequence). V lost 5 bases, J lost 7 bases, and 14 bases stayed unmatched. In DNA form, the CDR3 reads TGTGCCAGCAGCGCAACCGGGACAGGGCCCGGTGGGACCCAGTACTTC. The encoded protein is CASSATGTGPGGTQYF.